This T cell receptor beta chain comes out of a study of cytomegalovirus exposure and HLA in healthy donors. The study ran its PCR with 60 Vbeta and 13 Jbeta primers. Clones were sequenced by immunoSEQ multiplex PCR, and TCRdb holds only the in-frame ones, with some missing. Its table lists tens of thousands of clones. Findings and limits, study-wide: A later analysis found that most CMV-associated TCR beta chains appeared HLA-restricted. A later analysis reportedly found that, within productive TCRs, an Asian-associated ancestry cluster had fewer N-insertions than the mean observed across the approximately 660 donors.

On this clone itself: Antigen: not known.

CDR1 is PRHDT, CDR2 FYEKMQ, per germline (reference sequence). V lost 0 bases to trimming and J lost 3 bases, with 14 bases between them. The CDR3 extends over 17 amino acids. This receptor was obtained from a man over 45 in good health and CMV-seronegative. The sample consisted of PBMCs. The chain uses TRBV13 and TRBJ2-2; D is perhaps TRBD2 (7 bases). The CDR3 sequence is CASSLGRAGAYTGELFF. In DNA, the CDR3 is TGTGCCAGCAGCTTAGGCCGGGCGGGGGCTTACACCGGGGAGCTGTTTTTT.